This T cell receptor beta chain was sequenced during a study of shared clonotypes between healthy human individuals. Study summary: A couple of women and a few men aged 18 to 49 made up the donors. A donor's plate count was three for CD4 naive and three for CD4 memory; CD8 naive had two and CD8 memory one.

The germline gives CDR1 SGHAT, CDR2 FQNNGV. The J segment lost 0 bases and the V segment lost 1 base, leaving 7 bases of the junction unmatched. CDR3 size: 18 residues. Some clones are missing from TCRdb's copy, which holds only in-frame ones; the method was immunoSEQ multiplex PCR. The sample holds about 2,100,000 clones, about 92% seen once. Naive CD8 isolation took CD45RO-negative cells positively selected for CCR7 and excluded terminally differentiated effector memory CD45RA+ cells. Material: naive CD8+ T cells from PBMCs. The origin of this receptor is a man between 18 and 29 years old in good health. Some clones in this sample may be carry-over from other donors' samples. This chain links TRBV11-2 with TRBJ2-7, with TRBD2 matching 12 bases. The CDR3 loop is CASSLGLAGAGGSYEQYF. The CDR3 region has the DNA TGTGCCAGCAGCTTAGGACTAGCGGGAGCGGGGGGCTCCTACGAGCAGTACTTC.